Each of the 22 T cell receptor beta chains below was sequenced from the same sample in a study. TCRdb processed the RT-PCR reads anew with MiXCR; each CDR3 protein has one entry. The data contain hundreds of thousands of distinct CDR3 sequences, approximately 14% of them singletons. The sequenced material came from memory CD4+ T cells from blood. All receptors come from a female donor in good health, serving as a healthy control.

The chain employs TRBV5-1 and TRBJ2-3; 8 bases align to TRBD1. The germline gives CDR1 SGHRS, CDR2 YFSETQ. With V trimmed by 1 base and J by 2 bases, 3 bases remained unmatched. The CDR3 runs 15 residues. The CDR3 region has the DNA TGCGCCAGCAGCTTGAATCAGGGGGCCACAGATACGCAGTATTTT. It specifies CASSLNQGATDTQYF.

This clonotype appeared many times. This chain uses TRBV28 with TRBJ2-6, with D unclear. CDR3 length: 13 amino acids. V shed 6 bases and J shed 1 base, with 4 bases lying between them. Germline-derived CDR1 and CDR2 are MDHEN and SYDVKM. This CDR3 is CASSTSGANVLTF. CDR3 bases: TGTGCCAGCAGCACGTCTGGGGCCAACGTCCTGACTTTC.

The J gene is TRBJ2-1, the V gene TRBV7-2; D call uncertain. Germline assignment: CDR1 SGHTA and CDR2 FQGNSA. The CDR3 totals 11 residues. V was cut by 5 bases and J by 10 bases, with 9 bases left in between. This CDR3 reads CASSLFSEQFF. Here the CDR3 DNA reads TGTGCCAGCAGCCTCTTCTCCGAGCAGTTCTTC.

The chain is built from TRBV30 and TRBJ2-3; either TRBD1 or TRBD2 may fit D (5 bases each). V was shortened by 5 bases and J by 0 bases, with 12 bases between the two germline ends. This CDR3 is built from 14 residues. The germline CDR1 and CDR2 sequences are GTSNPN and SVGIG (reference sequence). DNA for the CDR3: TGTGCCTGGGGTCTGGGGGTTAGCACAGATACGCAGTATTTT. Translated: CAWGLGVSTDTQYF.

This clonotype was found many times. The gene calls are TRBV29-1 and TRBJ1-2; 7 nucleotides agree with TRBD1. The V segment lost 7 bases and the J segment 7 bases; nucleotides outside the gene matches: 12. Germline CDR1 SQVTM, CDR2 ANQGSEA. The CDR3 extends over 13 amino acids. CDR3 sequence reads: CSAGDSGRGGYTF. The CDR3 DNA reads TGCAGCGCCGGGGACAGTGGAAGAGGTGGCTACACCTTC.

The chain carries TRBV7-2 and TRBJ1-1, with unresolved D. V lost 7 bases to trimming and J lost 2 bases, with 14 bases between them. Germline CDR1 reads SGHTA; CDR2 reads FQGNSA. The CDR3 extends over 14 amino acids. As DNA, the CDR3 is TGTGCCAGCACCAATGGGCCCGGAAACACTGAAGCTTTCTTT. Translation gives CASTNGPGNTEAFF.

CDR3 in amino acids: CATQKGIYEQYF. CDR3 nucleotide sequence: TGTGCCACCCAAAAGGGAATCTACGAGCAGTACTTC. This rearrangement joins TRBV24-1 to TRBJ2-7; D unclear. V lost 9 bases and J 3 bases, leaving 11 bases between the germline ends. Germline values: CDR1 KGHDR, CDR2 SFDVKD. CDR3 size: 12 residues.

The chain joins TRBV12-3 or TRBV12-4 to TRBJ1-3; D is ambiguous. This CDR3 has 15 amino acids. The V gene lost 3 bases and the J gene lost 0 bases, with 9 bases spanning the gap. For the CDR3, the DNA is TGTGCCAGCAGTTTCCCTTTCAACTCTGGAAACACCATATATTTT. Its protein is CASSFPFNSGNTIYF.

The V call is TRBV5-1, the J call TRBJ2-1; 7 nucleotides agree with TRBD1. With V trimmed by 4 bases and J by 2 bases, 6 bases remained unmatched. The CDR3 has 15 amino acids. Germline-derived CDR1 and CDR2 are SGHRS and YFSETQ. The CDR3 sequence is CASSPGQQTYNEQFF. In nucleotides, the CDR3 is TGCGCCAGCAGCCCGGGACAGCAGACCTACAATGAGCAGTTCTTC.

There are many counts of this clonotype. The genes are TRBV4-3 and TRBJ2-7; weak D call: TRBD1 (6 bases). Trimming left V 1 base short and J 4 bases short, with 14 bases between. This CDR3 region has 15 residues. Germline CDR1 LGHNA, CDR2 YSLEER. CDR3 nucleotide sequence: TGCGCCAGCAGCCAAGGGACAGCGGACATGTACGAGCAGTACTTC. Translating gives CASSQGTADMYEQYF.

The chain uses TRBV5-1 and TRBJ1-1; D is possibly TRBD1 (5 bases). Per the germline V gene, CDR1 is SGHRS and CDR2 is YFSETQ. V lost 4 bases to trimming and J lost 2 bases, with 21 bases between them. The CDR3 is 17 residues long. CDR3 residues: CASSPGGSLALNTEAFF. DNA of the CDR3: TGCGCCAGCAGCCCCGGGGGGTCATTAGCCCTTAACACTGAAGCTTTCTTT.

In its sample, this clonotype was seen many times. The rearrangement uses TRBV20-1 and TRBJ2-5, with a possible D match to TRBD2 (5 bases). Trimming took 6 bases from V and 7 from J, leaving 15 bases between them. CDR1 and CDR2 from the germline V gene are DFQATT and SNEGSKA (reference sequence). The CDR3 length is 12 residues. CDR3: CSAGVPLGTQYF. The CDR3 DNA follows: TGCAGTGCCGGGGTCCCCTTGGGGACCCAGTACTTC.

The rearrangement uses TRBV7-3 and TRBJ2-2; D not certain. This CDR3 comprises 14 residues. Germline lookup yields CDR1 SGHTA and CDR2 FQGTGA. Trimming pared 6 bases from V and 0 bases from J, leaving 8 bases between. CDR3 in DNA: TGTGCCAGCAGGGGCCACGCGAACACCGGGGAGCTGTTTTTT. It translates to CASRGHANTGELFF. Full variable domain (missing parts from reference TRBV7-3 and TRBJ2-2): GAGVSQTPSNKVTEKGKYVELRCDPISGHTALYWYRQSLGQGPEFLIYFQGTGAADDSGLPNDRFFAVRPEGSVSTLKIQRTERGDSAVYLCASRGHANTGELFFGEGSRLTVL.

Only a few counts were recorded for this clonotype. The chain combines TRBV12-3 or TRBV12-4 with TRBJ2-3; 12 nucleotides match TRBD2. The CDR3 runs 17 residues. Losses at the gene ends were 4 bases for V and 0 bases for J; bases not matched to a gene: 5. The CDR3 reads CASSWRGTSGSTDTQYF. CDR3 sequence (DNA): TGTGCCAGCAGTTGGCGAGGGACTAGCGGGAGCACAGATACGCAGTATTTT.

The CDR3 is CATSDSQQYEQYF. CDR3 DNA sequence: TGTGCCACCAGTGATTCCCAGCAATACGAGCAGTACTTC. V and J are TRBV24-1 and TRBJ2-7; D call uncertain. The CDR3 has 13 amino acids. Looked up from germline, CDR1 is KGHDR and CDR2 is SFDVKD. Trimming stripped 2 bases from V and 4 bases from J, with 8 bases between.

The chain joins TRBV11-2 to TRBJ2-1, with D maybe TRBD1 (6 bases). Germline V gene data show CDR1 as SGHAT and CDR2 as FQNNGV. V was clipped by 1 base and J by 15 bases, with 13 bases between them. The CDR3 has 12 amino acids. CDR3 region: CASSLGQVDSFF. The DNA of the CDR3 is TGTGCCAGCAGCTTAGGACAGGTGGATTCGTTCTTC.

This clonotype was counted ten times or more. The genes are TRBV5-6 and TRBJ2-3, with D possibly being TRBD1 (6 bases). The CDR3 is made up of 15 amino acids. Trimming stripped 4 bases from V and 10 bases from J, with 22 bases between. The germline gives CDR1 SGHDT, CDR2 YYEEEE. CDR3 sequence: CASSQRTATRAAQYF. CDR3 DNA sequence: TGTGCCAGCAGCCAAAGGACAGCTACGCGGGCGGCGCAGTATTTT.

This clonotype was detected a few times. The V call is TRBV29-1, the J call TRBJ1-3; D not certain. V lost 4 bases and J lost 0, with 10 bases in between. Germline V gene data show CDR1 as SQVTM and CDR2 as ANQGSEA. The CDR3 has 14 residues. The CDR3 nucleotides read TGCAGCGTTGCCGACGGCCGCTCTGGAAACACCATATATTTT. Amino acid sequence: CSVADGRSGNTIYF.

The rearrangement joins TRBV20-1 to TRBJ2-3; TRBD1 is a possible D gene (6 bases). Per the germline V gene, CDR1 is DFQATT and CDR2 is SNEGSKA (reference sequence). The CDR3 loop spans 18 amino acids. V gave up 0 bases and J gave up 2 bases, with 21 bases separating them. As DNA, the CDR3 is TGCAGTGCTAGAGACCTCCTACGACAGGTGGCTGACACAGATACGCAGTATTTT. Its protein is CSARDLLRQVADTDTQYF.

In this sample, this clonotype turned up a few times. The V and J genes are TRBV5-5 and TRBJ2-7, with a possible D match to TRBD2 (5 bases). The CDR3 spans 14 residues. CDR1 and CDR2 (germline): SGHKS, YYEKEE (reference sequence). Trimming took off 3 bases at V and 2 bases at J, with 12 bases between the two ends. The CDR3 protein is CASSSQRGAYEQYF. CDR3 coding DNA: TGTGCCAGCAGCTCCCAACGGGGTGCCTACGAGCAGTACTTC.

The gene calls are TRBV15 and TRBJ2-1; no clear D gene. From germline, CDR1 is LNHNV and CDR2 YYDKDF (reference sequence). V was shortened by 3 bases and J by 8 bases, with 8 bases between the two germline ends. The CDR3 length is 12 residues. The CDR3 reads CATSRTVYEQFF. DNA for the CDR3: TGTGCCACCAGCAGGACGGTTTATGAGCAGTTCTTC.

Points on this clonotype: This may come from a read error, since a much larger clone is one base off. The rearrangement uses TRBV20-1 and TRBJ2-7; the match to TRBD2 covers 7 bases. CDR1 is DFQATT, CDR2 SNEGSKA, per germline (reference sequence). CDR3 length equals 12 residues. V gave up 3 bases and J gave up 5 bases; unmatched junction bases: 4. The CDR3: CSASLGGDEQYF. CDR3 in DNA: TGCAGTGCTAGTTTGGGGGGGGACGAGCAGTACTTC.